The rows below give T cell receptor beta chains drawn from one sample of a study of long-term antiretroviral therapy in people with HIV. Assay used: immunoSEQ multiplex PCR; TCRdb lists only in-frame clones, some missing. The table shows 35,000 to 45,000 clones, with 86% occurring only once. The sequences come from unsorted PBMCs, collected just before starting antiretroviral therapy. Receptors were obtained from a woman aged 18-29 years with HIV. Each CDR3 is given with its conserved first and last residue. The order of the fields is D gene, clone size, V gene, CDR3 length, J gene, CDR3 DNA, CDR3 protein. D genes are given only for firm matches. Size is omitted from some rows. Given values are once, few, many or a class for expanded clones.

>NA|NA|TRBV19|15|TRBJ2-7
TGTGCCAGTAGTATGTCCGACACAGCCTCCTACGAGCAGTACTTC
CASSMSDTASYEQYF
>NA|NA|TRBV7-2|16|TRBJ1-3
TGTGCCAGCAGCTGGGGGGGCGAAGTGGCTGGAAACACCATATATTTT
CASSWGGEVAGNTIYF
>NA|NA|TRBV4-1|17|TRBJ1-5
TGCGCCAGCAGCCAACGGGGTTCGGGAGGGGGCAATCAGCCCCAGCATTTT
CASSQRGSGGGNQPQHF
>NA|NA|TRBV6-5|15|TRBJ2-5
TGTGCCAGCAGGAGGACCCAAGGACCTGGAGGGACCCAGTACTTC
CASRRTQGPGGTQYF
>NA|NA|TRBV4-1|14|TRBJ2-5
TGCGCCAGCAGCCACGGGCTAGCCCAAGAGACCCAGTACTTC
CASSHGLAQETQYF
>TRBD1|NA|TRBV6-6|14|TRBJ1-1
TGTGCCAGCAGGGAGACAGGGGTGAACACTGAAGCTTTCTTT
CASRETGVNTEAFF
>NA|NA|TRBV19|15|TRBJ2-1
TGTGCCAGTAGTACGACTCCGACCTCCTACAATGAGCAGTTCTTC
CASSTTPTSYNEQFF
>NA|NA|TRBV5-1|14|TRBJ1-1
TGCGCCAGCAGCTTGGAGGAACTGAACACTGAAGCTTTCTTT
CASSLEELNTEAFF
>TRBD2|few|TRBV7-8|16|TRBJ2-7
TGTGCCAGCAGCTTAGCCCCAGGTGGCGGGAGTGGGGAGCAGTACTTC
CASSLAPGGGSGEQYF
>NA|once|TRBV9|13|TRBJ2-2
TGTGCCAGCATGCAGACGAACACCGGGGAGCTGTTTTTT
CASMQTNTGELFF
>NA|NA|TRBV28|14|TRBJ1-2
TGTGCCAGCAGTTTGAGGGGAGCTAACTATGGCTACACCTTC
CASSLRGANYGYTF
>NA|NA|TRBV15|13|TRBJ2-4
TGTGCCACCAGCACAGGGTCCAAAAACATTCAGTACTTC
CATSTGSKNIQYF
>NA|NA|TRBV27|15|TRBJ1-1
TGTGCCAGCAGTTTATACCGGGGTTCGAACACTGAAGCTTTCTTT
CASSLYRGSNTEAFF
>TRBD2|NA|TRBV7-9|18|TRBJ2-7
TGTGCCAGCAGCCTCGGGACTAGCGGGAGTTTGGGGTCCTACGAGCAGTACTTC
CASSLGTSGSLGSYEQYF
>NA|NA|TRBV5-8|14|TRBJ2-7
TGTGCCAGCAGCTTGGACAGGAACTCCTACGAGCAGTACTTC
CASSLDRNSYEQYF
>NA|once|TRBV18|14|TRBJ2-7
TGTGCCAGCTCACCACAGCGGGCCACCTACGAGCAGTACTTC
CASSPQRATYEQYF
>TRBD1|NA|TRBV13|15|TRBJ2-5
TGTGCCAGCAGGGACAGGGGGCTTAATAGAGAGACCCAGTACTTC
CASRDRGLNRETQYF
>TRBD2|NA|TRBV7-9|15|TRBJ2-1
TGTGCCAGCAGCCCAGCGGGAGGGGGGCTCGATGAGCAGTTCTTC
CASSPAGGGLDEQFF
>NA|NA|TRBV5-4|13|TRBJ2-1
TGTGCCAGCAGCTTGAGTGCGCAAAATGAGCAGTTCTTC
CASSLSAQNEQFF
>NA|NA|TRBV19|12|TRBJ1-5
TGTGCCAGTAGAATCTGGGATCAGCCCCAGCATTTT
CASRIWDQPQHF
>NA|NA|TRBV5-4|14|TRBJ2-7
TGTGCCAGCAGCCCGTTTAAAAGCTCCTACGAGCAGTACTTC
CASSPFKSSYEQYF
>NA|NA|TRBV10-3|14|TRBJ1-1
TGTGCCATCAGTGAGGCGAAGGGGGACACTGAAGCTTTCTTT
CAISEAKGDTEAFF
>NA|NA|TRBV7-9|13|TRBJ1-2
TGTGCCAGCAGCTTGGGGGGTAGCTATGGCTACACCTTC
CASSLGGSYGYTF
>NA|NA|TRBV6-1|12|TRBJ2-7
TGTGCCAGCAGGCGAGACCCCTACGAGCAGTACTTC
CASRRDPYEQYF
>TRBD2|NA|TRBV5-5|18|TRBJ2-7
TGTGCCAGCAGCATTGCCCCTAGCGGGAGGGCCGGGGTCTACGAGCAGTACTTC
CASSIAPSGRAGVYEQYF
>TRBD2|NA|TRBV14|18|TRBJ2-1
TGTGCCAGCAGCCATATCCCACCCGGGACTAGCGATTACAATGAGCAGTTCTTC
CASSHIPPGTSDYNEQFF